The 9 T cell receptor beta chains listed next were all sequenced from one sample in a study of T cell repertoires in cytomegalovirus infection. These TCRs are of unknown antigen specificity. TCRdb used MiXCR to reprocess the reads, holding one entry per CDR3 protein. The sample has 230,000 or so distinct CDR3 sequences; around 35% are singletons. The sample here was CD8+ T cells from cultured PBMCs, taken from culture after CMV antigen stimulation. These receptors all stem from a human donor in good health (CMV status not recorded). Some clones in this sample may be carry-over from other donors' samples.

This clonotype has just a few counts. The gene calls are TRBV6-6 and TRBJ2-1; D is undetermined. The germline V gene has CDR1 MNHNY and CDR2 SVGAGI (reference sequence). V was cut by 2 bases and J by 0 bases, with 14 bases left in between. The CDR3 runs to 17 residues. The CDR3, as DNA: TGTGCCAGCAGTTACCCCCAGTACCCGAGCTCCTACAATGAGCAGTTCTTC. As protein: CASSYPQYPSSYNEQFF.

This clonotype has a handful of counts. The CDR3 region has the DNA TGTGCCAGCAGCCAAGAGGCCGGGGGCTATGGCTACACCTTC. It encodes CASSQEAGGYGYTF. The J gene is TRBJ1-2, the V gene TRBV4-2; D perhaps matches TRBD1 (5 bases). The germline CDR1 and CDR2 sequences are LGHNA and YNFKEQ. V lost 0 bases and J 4 bases, leaving 9 bases between the germline ends. The CDR3 has 14 amino acids.

The chain combines TRBV5-1 with TRBJ1-3, with 10 bases identical to TRBD1. This CDR3 comprises 17 residues. Trimming took 0 bases from V and 0 from J; bases not matched to a gene: 3. Germline-derived CDR1 and CDR2 are SGHRS and YFSETQ. CDR3 sequence: CASSLVTGGRSGNTIYF. In DNA form, the CDR3 reads TGCGCCAGCAGCTTGGTGACAGGGGGCCGCTCTGGAAACACCATATATTTT. Filled out from reference TRBV5-1 and TRBJ1-3, the complete variable domain reads KAGVTQTPRYLIKTRGQQVTLSCSPISGHRSVSWYQQTPGQGLQFLFEYFSETQRNKGNFPGRFSGRQFSNSRSEMNVSTLELGDSALYLCASSLVTGGRSGNTIYFGEGSWLTVV.

CDR3 loop: CASRDRSTYNEQFF. As DNA, the CDR3 is TGTGCCAGCAGGGACAGGTCAACCTACAATGAGCAGTTCTTC. V and J are TRBV27 and TRBJ2-1; 7 bases are a match to TRBD1. Germline CDR1 is MNHEY and CDR2 is SMNVEV (reference sequence). The CDR3 runs 14 residues. Trimming cost V 6 bases and J 2 bases; bases outside gene matches: 4.

The table lists this clonotype with a few counts. The rearrangement links TRBV11-2 to TRBJ2-3; D tentatively fits TRBD1 or TRBD2 (5 bases each). The CDR3 is 17 amino acids. V gave up 0 bases and J gave up 6 bases, with 19 bases separating them. Germline assignment: CDR1 SGHAT and CDR2 FQNNGV. CDR3 amino acids: CASSLDPGEGIRDTQYF. The CDR3 DNA reads TGTGCCAGCAGCTTAGATCCAGGCGAGGGGATTAGGGATACGCAGTATTTT.

This clonotype was seen a few times. V and J are TRBV7-2 and TRBJ1-3, with unresolved D. V was trimmed by 0 bases and J by 3 bases, leaving 6 bases between them. The V gene's germline CDR1 is SGHTA and CDR2 FQGNSA. The CDR3 is made up of 14 amino acids. CDR3 nucleotide sequence: TGTGCCAGCAGCTTAGCAGGAGGTGGAAACACCATATATTTT. Translated: CASSLAGGGNTIYF.

In this sample, this clonotype turned up a few times. The V call is TRBV29-1, the J call TRBJ2-5, with D unresolved. Germline CDR1 SQVTM, CDR2 ANQGSEA. The CDR3 is made up of 12 amino acids. V dropped 2 bases and J dropped 5 bases, with 9 bases sitting between them. CDR3 nucleotides: TGCAGCGTTGAAATGCCGCCGGAGACCCAGTACTTC. It yields the protein CSVEMPPETQYF.

Ten or more counts support this clonotype. V gene TRBV7-7 combines with J gene TRBJ2-3; 8 nucleotides match TRBD1. The CDR3 covers 19 residues. V gave up 5 bases and J gave up 0 bases; unmatched junction bases: 16. Per the germline V gene, CDR1 is SSHAT and CDR2 is FNYEAQ (reference sequence). Here the CDR3 DNA reads TGTGCCAGCAGCCTAAGGGGGGCAGGGGGCCGTACTAGCACAGATACGCAGTATTTT. The encoded protein is CASSLRGAGGRTSTDTQYF.

The chain links TRBV30 to TRBJ1-5, with D uncertain. The V end lost 0 bases, the J end lost 2 bases, and 5 bases lay between the germline ends. In germline, CDR1 is GTSNPN, CDR2 SVGIG (reference sequence). This CDR3 has 13 amino acids. CDR3 protein: CAWSVRGNQPQHF. CDR3 bases: TGTGCCTGGAGTGTCCGGGGCAATCAGCCCCAGCATTTT.